The 32 T cell receptor beta chains reported below all come from one sample, sequenced in a study of regulatory T cells in long-lasting Graves disease. Building of the TCR beta libraries involved iRepertoire HTBI primers and Arm-PCR of CDR3 regions. One entry per CDR3 protein results from TCRdb running MiXCR on the multiplex PCR reads. The sample consists of roughly 560,000 distinct CDR3 sequences, about 16% of them appearing once. The sample's time point: newly diagnosed GD, antithyroid drugs for less than 3 months. PBMC-extracted RNA yielded the TCR library. These data were also filed under a second study, of T cells in Graves' hyperthyroidism and ophthalmopathy.

Sequencing was performed on peripheral blood mononuclear cells (PBMCs), taken at new diagnosis, from a patient treated with antithyroid drugs. Every receptor here comes from a woman aged 35-65 years with Graves disease.

This chain uses TRBV19 with TRBJ1-3; 7 bases are shared with TRBD1. The CDR3 contains 13 residues. V shed 5 bases and J 6 bases; nucleotides not matched to a gene: 4. Per germline, CDR1 LNHDA and CDR2 SQIVND (reference sequence). CDR3 sequence: CASSLGQQNTIYF. CDR3 sequence (DNA): TGTGCCAGTAGTCTGGGACAGCAAAACACCATATATTTT. The whole variable domain, filled in from reference TRBV19 and TRBJ1-3, reads DGGITQSPKYLFRKEGQNVTLSCEQNLNHDAMYWYRQDPGQGLRLIYYSQIVNDFQKGDIAEGYSVSREKKESFPLTVTSAQKNPTAFYLCASSLGQQNTIYFGEGSWLTVV.

This chain links TRBV29-1 with TRBJ2-1; no clear D gene. Trimming took 4 bases from V and 7 from J, leaving 11 bases between them. The CDR3 contains 12 residues. Germline V gene data show CDR1 as SQVTM and CDR2 as ANQGSEA. CDR3 nucleotides: TGCAGCGTTGTATACCTCGGGAATGAGCAGTTCTTC. This sequence encodes CSVVYLGNEQFF.

This clonotype was recorded a few times. This chain connects TRBV20-1 to TRBJ2-5; possible D gene TRBD2, 6 bases. The V gene lost 6 bases and the J gene lost 2 bases, with 16 bases spanning the gap. Germline CDR1 reads DFQATT; CDR2 reads SNEGSKA (reference sequence). The CDR3 sequence is 14 residues long. CDR3 DNA: TGCAGTGCCAATGGGGACTTTATGCAAGAGACCCAGTACTTC. This gives the protein CSANGDFMQETQYF.

This clonotype has just a few counts. The genes are TRBV11-2 and TRBJ2-1; D is tentatively TRBD1 or TRBD2 (7 bases each). With the DNA end fitting TRBJ2-5 better, the J assignment may be wrong. Germline V gives CDR1 SGHAT, CDR2 FQNNGV. This CDR3 is built from 14 residues. The DNA of the CDR3 is TGTGCCAGCAGCTCGCAGGGGGGGTCGGAGACCCAGTACTTC. Translation: CASSSQGGSETQYF.

Only one count was recorded for this clonotype. CDR3 nucleotides: TGTGCCAGCAGTTATAAAGGGGATGAGCAGTTCTTC. It codes for CASSYKGDEQFF. This chain uses TRBV6-5 with TRBJ2-1; tentative D call: TRBD1 (5 bases). Trimming removed 3 bases from V and 8 bases from J, with 8 bases in between. The CDR3 is 12 residues long. Germline CDR1 is MNHEY and CDR2 is SVGAGI.

The CDR3 region has the DNA TGTGCCTGGACTGGGGGGCCCAACACCGGGGAGCTGTTTTTT. Translation: CAWTGGPNTGELFF. The chain joins TRBV30 to TRBJ2-2; D could derive from TRBD1 or TRBD2 (6 bases each). CDR3 length equals 14 residues. The V end was cut by 4 bases, the J end by 2 bases, with 11 bases between. Germline lookup yields CDR1 GTSNPN and CDR2 SVGIG (reference sequence). The full variable domain, with the rest looked up from reference TRBV30 and TRBJ2-2, is SQTIHQWPATLVQPVGSPLSLECTVEGTSNPNLYWYRQAAGRGLQLLFYSVGIGQISSEVPQNLSASRPQDRQFILSSKKLLLSDSGFYLCAWTGGPNTGELFFGEGSRLTVL.

This clonotype was counted at least ten times. The V and J genes are TRBV28 and TRBJ2-7; D possibly corresponds to TRBD2 (7 bases). Germline V gene data show CDR1 as MDHEN and CDR2 as SYDVKM. CDR3 size: 15 residues. V was cut by 3 bases and J by 5 bases, with 17 bases left in between. CDR3 loop: CASSFRQGRADEQYF. The CDR3 region has the DNA TGTGCCAGCAGTTTCCGGCAGGGGAGGGCGGACGAGCAGTACTTC.

The sample holds a few counts of this clonotype. The rearrangement links TRBV5-1 to TRBJ1-2, with a possible D match to TRBD1 (5 bases). Germline-derived CDR1 and CDR2 are SGHRS and YFSETQ. V lost 5 bases and J 4 bases, leaving 12 bases between the germline ends. CDR3 length: 13 amino acids. The CDR3: CASRGDSLYGYTF. In DNA, the CDR3 is TGCGCCAGCAGAGGTGACAGCCTCTATGGCTACACCTTC.

The table lists this clonotype with a few counts. This may arise from a read error, as a much more abundant clone is one base away. In this CDR3 the conserved last residue, phenylalanine or tryptophan, is missing, so a read error is likely. The rearrangement uses TRBV3-1 and TRBJ2-3, with 11 bases matching TRBD2. The CDR3 runs 17 residues. The junction had 4 bases not matched to a gene; V was cut back by 1 base and J by 1 base. CDR1 is LGHDT and CDR2 is YNNKEL in the germline V gene (reference sequence). The CDR3 DNA reads as TGTGCCAGCAGCCAAGTAGCGGGGGGGCGAGGCACAGATACGCAGTATCTT. Its translation is CASSQVAGGRGTDTQYL.

This clonotype was detected many times. The rearrangement links TRBV5-1 to TRBJ2-1; 7 nucleotides line up with TRBD1. V shed 4 bases, J shed 0 bases, and the junction held 4 bases outside the gene matches. This CDR3 contains 15 residues. Germline V lookup: CDR1 SGHRS, CDR2 YFSETQ. In DNA form, the CDR3 reads TGCGCCAGCAGCCACCGGGACAGCTCCTACAATGAGCAGTTCTTC. Translated: CASSHRDSSYNEQFF.

The gene calls are TRBV5-1 and TRBJ2-1; a weak D match, TRBD1 (6 bases). The CDR3 is made up of 14 amino acids. Germline V lookup: CDR1 SGHRS, CDR2 YFSETQ. V dropped 6 bases and J dropped 7 bases, with 17 bases sitting between them. The CDR3 coding sequence is TGCGCCAGCACCATGGACAGCTATGTAAATGAGCAGTTCTTC. Its translation: CASTMDSYVNEQFF.

This clonotype was recorded at least ten times. This chain connects TRBV9 to TRBJ1-2; D is unclear. V was clipped by 5 bases and J by 5 bases, with 4 bases between them. This CDR3 has 10 amino acids. Germline CDR1 and CDR2: SGDLS and YYNGEE. CDR3 nucleotide sequence: TGTGCCAGCAGTTCTTATGGCTACACCTTC. As protein: CASSSYGYTF. The full variable domain, with the rest looked up from reference TRBV9 and TRBJ1-2, is DSGVTQTPKHLITATGQRVTLRCSPRSGDLSVYWYQQSLDQGLQFLIQYYNGEERAKGNILERFSAQQFPDLHSELNLSSLELGDSALYFCASSSYGYTFGSGTRLTVV.

This clonotype was recorded a few times. The chain couples TRBV6-2 or TRBV6-3 to TRBJ1-3; D not certain. The length of the CDR3 is 15 residues. V was shortened by 6 bases and J by 2 bases, with 14 bases between the two germline ends. CDR1 is MNHEY, CDR2 SVGEGT, per germline. The CDR3 bases are TGTGCCAGCAGCCCCACTCGGGCCCCTGGAAACACCATATATTTT. This sequence encodes CASSPTRAPGNTIYF.

The chain combines TRBV11-2 with TRBJ1-5; D uncertain. This CDR3 contains 12 residues. With 2 bases removed from V and 10 bases from J, the gap between germline ends came to 9 bases. Per germline, CDR1 SGHAT and CDR2 FQNNGV. This chain's CDR3 is CASSLSSGPQHF. CDR3 nucleotide sequence: TGTGCCAGCAGCTTATCCTCCGGTCCCCAGCATTTT. Variable domain in full (rest from reference TRBV11-2 and TRBJ1-5): EAGVAQSPRYKIIEKRQSVAFWCNPISGHATLYWYQQILGQGPKLLIQFQNNGVVDDSQLPKDRFSAERLKGVDSTLKIQPAKLEDSAVYLCASSLSSGPQHFGDGTRLSIL.

The chain employs TRBV19 and TRBJ1-1; no clear D gene. The germline V gene encodes CDR1 LNHDA and CDR2 SQIVND (reference sequence). Deletions cut 3 bases from V and 1 base from J, with 6 bases between. The CDR3 covers 13 residues. CDR3 region: CASSMRGNTEAFF. The CDR3 coding sequence is TGTGCCAGTAGTATGAGAGGGAACACTGAAGCTTTCTTT.

CDR3 loop: CASSGGNPYEQYF. CDR3 nucleotides: TGTGCCAGCTCAGGGGGGAACCCCTACGAGCAGTACTTC. V is TRBV18 and J is TRBJ2-7; perhaps TRBD2 as D (6 bases). Looked up from germline, CDR1 is KGHSH and CDR2 is LQKENI. The CDR3 has 13 amino acids. V lost 5 bases and J lost 2, with 10 bases in between. Using reference TRBV18 and TRBJ2-7 for the parts outside the CDR3, the full variable domain is NAGVMQNPRHLVRRRGQEARLRCSPMKGHSHVYWYRQLPEEGLKFMVYLQKENIIDESGMPKERFSAEFPKEGPSILRIQQVVRGDSAAYFCASSGGNPYEQYFGPGTRLTVT.

This clonotype was observed at least ten times. This rearrangement joins TRBV3-1 to TRBJ1-1; D is possibly TRBD1 (5 bases). In germline, CDR1 is LGHDT, CDR2 YNNKEL (reference sequence). There are 14 residues in the CDR3. The V and J ends lost 4 bases and 0 bases respectively, with 9 bases between them. CDR3 DNA sequence: TGTGCCAGCAGCCCCAGGGCCCTGAACACTGAAGCTTTCTTT. This translates into CASSPRALNTEAFF.

As regards this clonotype: This clone may be a read error of a much larger clone one base away. The chain combines TRBV2 with TRBJ2-1; TRBD2 might be the D (6 bases). The CDR3 length is 13 residues. Germline CDR1 SNHLY, CDR2 FYNNEI. The CDR3 sequence is CACSGGSTDEQFF. The CDR3 nucleotides are TGTGCCTGCAGTGGGGGGTCTACCGATGAGCAGTTCTTC.

In its sample, this clonotype was seen many times. The chain has TRBV7-8 and TRBJ2-3; possible D gene TRBD2, 6 bases. Germline lookup yields CDR1 SGHVS and CDR2 FQNEAQ. V shed 6 bases and J shed 2 bases, with 12 bases lying between them. The CDR3 loop spans 14 amino acids. The CDR3 spells CASSRLENTDTQYF. The CDR3 nucleotides read TGTGCCAGCAGTCGACTAGAGAACACAGATACGCAGTATTTT.

The rearrangement joins TRBV25-1 to TRBJ2-3; 13 positions match TRBD2. V lost 1 base, J lost 7 bases, and 2 bases stayed unmatched. The germline V gene has CDR1 MGHDK and CDR2 SYGVNS. This CDR3 spans 15 amino acids. DNA for the CDR3: TGTGCCAGCAGTGAATCGGGACTAGCGGGAAATACGCAGTATTTT. Translating gives CASSESGLAGNTQYF.

This clonotype appeared a single time. The genes are TRBV11-2 and TRBJ1-1; a weak D match, TRBD1 (5 bases). The germline V and J ends were trimmed by 2 bases and 4 bases, with 20 bases remaining between them. This CDR3 region has 17 residues. The germline gives CDR1 SGHAT, CDR2 FQNNGV. The CDR3 sequence: CASSLWGWDLGSTEAFF. CDR3 DNA: TGTGCCAGCAGCTTATGGGGCTGGGATCTTGGCAGCACTGAAGCTTTCTTT.

The rearrangement joins TRBV5-1 to TRBJ1-2; D perhaps matches TRBD1 (5 bases). From germline, CDR1 is SGHRS and CDR2 YFSETQ. V was clipped by 6 bases and J by 6 bases, with 12 bases between them. The length of the CDR3 is 12 residues. The CDR3 region is CASTQGADGYTF. The CDR3 DNA reads as TGCGCCAGCACCCAAGGGGCAGATGGCTACACCTTC.

The V gene is TRBV7-9, the J gene TRBJ2-4; perhaps TRBD1 as D (5 bases). Germline V gene sequence: CDR1 SEHNR, CDR2 FQNEAQ (reference sequence). V shed 0 bases and J shed 3 bases, with 9 bases lying between them. There are 15 residues in the CDR3. CDR3 bases: TGTGCCAGCAGCTTAGCGGGCAGGGTCAAAAACATTCAGTACTTC. Translation: CASSLAGRVKNIQYF.

The chain employs TRBV5-6 and TRBJ1-3; no clear D. V shed 8 bases and J shed 3 bases, with 12 bases lying between them. The CDR3 sequence is 13 residues long. The germline V gene has CDR1 SGHDT and CDR2 YYEEEE. The CDR3 DNA follows: TGTGCCAGTTTGGGAGGAAATGGAAACACCATATATTTT. As protein: CASLGGNGNTIYF.

The V gene is TRBV12-3 or TRBV12-4, the J gene TRBJ1-2; no firm D call. This CDR3 is 13 amino acids long. V was clipped by 4 bases and J by 5 bases, with 11 bases between them. CDR3 sequence (DNA): TGTGCCAGCAGTTCTGAATTGCCATATGGCTACACCTTC. This gives the protein CASSSELPYGYTF.

At least ten counts were recorded for this clonotype. The V gene is TRBV9, the J gene TRBJ2-3; 9 positions agree with TRBD1. The CDR3 loop spans 18 amino acids. Losses at the gene ends were 3 bases for V and 1 base for J; bases not matched to a gene: 12. The V gene's germline CDR1 is SGDLS and CDR2 YYNGEE. CDR3 coding DNA: TGTGCCAGCAGCGCTCCCCCCGGGACAGGGTTTGGCACAGATACGCAGTATTTT. As protein: CASSAPPGTGFGTDTQYF.

This clonotype was seen many times. The gene calls are TRBV12-3 or TRBV12-4 and TRBJ2-1; 10 nucleotides align to TRBD2. Matching the DNA end better, TRBJ2-5 makes the J call doubtful. The CDR3 totals 16 residues. CDR3 sequence reads: CASSPGLAFGGETQYF. The CDR3, as DNA: TGTGCCAGCAGCCCGGGACTAGCGTTCGGAGGGGAGACCCAGTACTTC.

This clonotype was observed many times. The CDR3 reads CASSYMSNQPQHF. The DNA for the CDR3 is TGTGCCAGCAGTTATATGAGCAATCAGCCCCAGCATTTT. This sequence joins TRBV2 and TRBJ1-5; D unresolved. Germline values: CDR1 SNHLY, CDR2 FYNNEI. The CDR3 is 13 amino acids. The V gene lost 5 bases and the J gene lost 1 base, with 6 bases spanning the gap.

In its sample, this clonotype was seen a few times. V and J are TRBV20-1 and TRBJ1-5, with TRBD1 as a possible D gene (5 bases). This CDR3 spans 16 amino acids. Germline V gene sequence: CDR1 DFQATT, CDR2 SNEGSKA (reference sequence). V lost 1 base and J 1 base, leaving 14 bases between the germline ends. The CDR3 nucleotides are TGCAGTGCTAGAGCATCGGGGCGGGGAAGCAATCAGCCCCAGCATTTT. It yields the protein CSARASGRGSNQPQHF.

This clonotype has ten or more counts. This rearrangement joins TRBV7-2 to TRBJ2-3; D unresolved. Germline lookup yields CDR1 SGHTA and CDR2 FQGNSA. The CDR3 totals 15 residues. The V end lost 5 bases, the J end lost 3 bases, and 15 bases lay between the germline ends. The CDR3 DNA follows: TGTGCCAGCAGCCCCGACTGGTCCTGGACAGATACGCAGTATTTT. As protein: CASSPDWSWTDTQYF.

V usage is TRBV19 and J usage is TRBJ1-6; D uncertain. Deletions cut 3 bases from V and 0 bases from J, with 9 bases between. The CDR3 sequence is 16 residues long. Germline assignment: CDR1 LNHDA and CDR2 SQIVND (reference sequence). CDR3 loop: CASSIGLSSYNSPLHF. CDR3 coding DNA: TGTGCCAGTAGTATTGGGCTAAGCTCCTATAATTCACCCCTCCACTTT. The full variable domain, completed using reference TRBV19 and TRBJ1-6, is DGGITQSPKYLFRKEGQNVTLSCEQNLNHDAMYWYRQDPGQGLRLIYYSQIVNDFQKGDIAEGYSVSREKKESFPLTVTSAQKNPTAFYLCASSIGLSSYNSPLHFGNGTRLTVT.

The chain recombines TRBV7-6 with TRBJ2-7; 7 nucleotides match TRBD1. Germline assignment: CDR1 SGHVS and CDR2 FNYEAQ. V lost 1 base and J lost 5; bases outside the gene matches: 8. This CDR3 comprises 15 residues. The CDR3 DNA follows: TGTGCCAGCAGCTTAGTAGGGGACAGATTTAACGAGCAGTACTTC. Translating gives CASSLVGDRFNEQYF.